The clone carrying this TCR beta chain was observed a handful of times. Libraries were prepared by immunoSEQ multiplex PCR; TCRdb keeps only in-frame clonotypes and omits some of them. Of about 130,000 clones detected, about 96% appear once; the ten largest clones hold 1.5% to 2%. These data originate in a study of cytomegalovirus exposure and HLA in healthy donors. The sequenced sample consisted of PBMCs. The receptor comes from a man younger than 35 in good health and CMV-seronegative.

CDR3 sequence (DNA): TGTGCCAGCAGCCACTCTAGCGGAGCCTACGAGCAGTACTTC. This translates into CASSHSSGAYEQYF. The V gene is TRBV6-5, the J gene TRBJ2-7; the match to TRBD2 covers 7 bases. CDR1 and CDR2 from the germline V gene are MNHEY and SVGAGI. The ends lost 6 bases at V and 2 bases at J; junction bases unmatched: 7. The CDR3 runs to 14 residues.